The clone carrying this T cell receptor (beta chain) was detected once. No antigen is known for it. The study sequenced TCR beta in blood CD8+ and CD4+ T cells. V gave up 4 bases and J gave up 2 bases; unmatched junction bases: 1. This CDR3 has 12 amino acids. Germline-derived CDR1 and CDR2 are GTSNPN and SVGIG (reference sequence). These data come from a study of CD8 T cells in Susac syndrome. Overall study results and limits: Four to six Susac-specific public clones appeared in CD8+ TEMRA repertoires, and sixteen in total CD8+ repertoires.

After extraction with the RNeasy kit, about 0.45 to 1 ug of the RNA was reverse transcribed using random hexamers. The TCR beta CDR3 was amplified by immunoSEQ multiplex PCR across 54 Vbeta, 13 Jbeta. TCRdb re-derived calls from the immunoSEQ multiplex PCR reads in MiXCR, one entry per CDR3 protein. The sample includes approximately 190,000 distinct CDR3 sequences, about 95% of them seen just once. The rearrangement links TRBV30 to TRBJ1-2; 7 bases are shared with TRBD1. This TCR was recovered from a human donor with Susac syndrome. The sample taken for sequencing was CD8+ T cells from PBMCs. CDR3 sequence: CAWTGGNYGYTF. DNA for the CDR3: TGTGCCTGGACAGGGGGAAACTATGGCTACACCTTC. Looking up the rest from reference TRBV30 and TRBJ1-2 gives the full variable domain: SQTIHQWPATLVQPVGSPLSLECTVEGTSNPNLYWYRQAAGRGLQLLFYSVGIGQISSEVPQNLSASRPQDRQFILSSKKLLLSDSGFYLCAWTGGNYGYTFGSGTRLTVV.